This T cell receptor beta chain was identified during a study of shared clonotypes between healthy human individuals. HIV-negative, healthy adults without recent acute infections or vaccinations were the donors. Only Caucasian adults living in Nashville, Tennessee made up the donor group. Repertoires were generated with immunoSEQ multiplex PCR, while TCRdb's copy carries only in-frame clones and drops some. Of around 700,000 clones detected, roughly 78% appear once; the ten largest clones hold under 2%. Germline loops: CDR1 SGHRS, CDR2 YFSETQ. This CDR3 spans 15 amino acids. V shed 4 bases and J 3 bases; nucleotides not matched to a gene: 6. General study points: In contrast to clonotypes shared by all four donors, non-shared clonotypes had lower generation probabilities.

Remarks on this clone: The antigen remains unidentified.

The specimen sequenced was memory CD4+ T cells sorted from blood. Subset: CD45RA-negative fraction. The rearrangement joins TRBV5-1 to TRBJ2-1; 8 positions agree with TRBD2. The receptor comes from a woman aged 30 to 39 in good health. CDR3 sequence (DNA): TGCGCCAGCAGCAGGGCGGGAGGTAGCTACAATGAGCAGTTCTTC. Translation: CASSRAGGSYNEQFF. Full variable domain (rest looked up from reference TRBV5-1 and TRBJ2-1): KAGVTQTPRYLIKTRGQQVTLSCSPISGHRSVSWYQQTPGQGLQFLFEYFSETQRNKGNFPGRFSGRQFSNSRSEMNVSTLELGDSALYLCASSRAGGSYNEQFFGPGTRLTVL.